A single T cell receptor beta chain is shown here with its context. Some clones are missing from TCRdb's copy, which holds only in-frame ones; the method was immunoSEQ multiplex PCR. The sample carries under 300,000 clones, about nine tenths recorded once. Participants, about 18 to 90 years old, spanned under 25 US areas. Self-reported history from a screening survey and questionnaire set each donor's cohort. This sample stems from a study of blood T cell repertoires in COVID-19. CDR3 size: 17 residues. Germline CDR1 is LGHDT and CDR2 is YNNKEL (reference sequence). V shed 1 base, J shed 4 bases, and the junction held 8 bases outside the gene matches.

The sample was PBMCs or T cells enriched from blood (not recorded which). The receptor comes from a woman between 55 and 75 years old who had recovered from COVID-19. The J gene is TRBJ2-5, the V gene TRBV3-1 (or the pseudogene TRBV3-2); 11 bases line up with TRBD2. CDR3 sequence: CASSQGNSGRAGETQYF. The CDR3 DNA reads TGTGCCAGCAGCCAAGGAAATAGCGGGAGGGCCGGAGAGACCCAGTACTTC.